The sequence of this T cell receptor (beta chain) was determined in a study of T cell responses to AZD1222 COVID-19 vaccine. Whole-study context: Second-dose timings of about 4 or about 12 weeks were pooled.

The table came from immunoSEQ multiplex PCR; TCRdb's copy has only in-frame clones and leaves some out. The repertoire holds roughly 100,000 clones, with 75% to 90% as singletons. Study results and limitations: Most donors were white British and more were female, and clonal diversity was possibly underestimated. Across the whole spike, CD4 TCRs peaked at regions 160-218 and 743-854.

Comments on this clone: The antigen is undetermined.

J lost 6 bases, V lost 4 bases, and 11 bases had no gene match. CDR3 length: 15 amino acids. In germline, CDR1 is SGHNT, CDR2 YYREEE (reference sequence). The clonotype was recovered from an adult in good health. V gene TRBV5-4 combines with J gene TRBJ2-7; 9 bases align to TRBD2. The input for sequencing was peripheral blood, taken on day 0 of AZD1222 vaccination. The CDR3 DNA is TGTGCCAGCAGCCCGCCGGGCAGCGGGAGGTCCGAGCAGTACTTC. Residues: CASSPPGSGRSEQYF. Complete variable domain (other parts from reference TRBV5-4 and TRBJ2-7): ETGVTQSPTHLIKTRGQQVTLRCSSQSGHNTVSWYQQALGQGPQFIFQYYREEENGRGNFPPRFSGLQFPNYSSELNVNALELDDSALYLCASSPPGSGRSEQYFGPGTRLTVT.